Presented here are 11 T cell receptor beta chains from one specimen sequenced in a study of shared T cell receptors in the human thymus. Libraries were prepared by immunoSEQ multiplex PCR; TCRdb keeps only in-frame clonotypes and omits some of them. In the table there are about 660,000 clones, 88% of which are singletons. The same specimen was also included in a second study, on human thymus T cells.

The sequencing sample was made of thymocytes. All receptors come from a boy under two years old with a congenital heart defect.

This clone was seen only once. V gene TRBV10-1 combines with J gene TRBJ2-1; 8 bases align to TRBD2. This CDR3 comprises 15 residues. With 4 bases clipped from V and 5 bases from J, the junction kept 7 bases outside the gene matches. Germline-derived CDR1 and CDR2 are WNHNN and SYGVQD (reference sequence). CDR3 region: CASSVRLAGDNEQFF. The DNA of the CDR3 is TGCGCCAGCAGTGTGCGGCTAGCGGGTGACAATGAGCAGTTCTTC.

The rearrangement links TRBV10-1 to TRBJ2-7, with unresolved D. This CDR3 is built from 13 residues. Trimming removed 1 base at V and 6 bases at J, with 10 bases between. CDR1 WNHNN and CDR2 SYGVQD come from the germline V gene (reference sequence). The CDR3 DNA follows: TGCGCCAGCAGTGAGTTTAGCATCGGCGAGCAGTACTTC. Amino acids: CASSEFSIGEQYF.

The rearrangement joins TRBV10-1 to TRBJ2-3; weak D call: TRBD2 (6 bases). The CDR3 sequence is 15 residues long. CDR1 is WNHNN, CDR2 SYGVQD, per germline (reference sequence). Trimming pared 5 bases from V and 2 bases from J, leaving 14 bases between. CDR3 sequence (DNA): TGCGCCAGCAGTCGGGTGGGGGAGGACACAGATACGCAGTATTTT. Translated: CASSRVGEDTDTQYF.

This sequence joins TRBV15 and TRBJ2-2; 8 bases align to TRBD2. The CDR3 has 14 amino acids. Germline V gene sequence: CDR1 LNHNV, CDR2 YYDKDF (reference sequence). J gave up 5 bases and V 6 bases, and 5 bases lay outside the gene matches. The CDR3 DNA reads TGTGCCACCAGGTCGGGACTAGGGACCGGGGAGCTGTTTTTT. It codes for CATRSGLGTGELFF.

A single count supports this clone. This chain uses TRBV10-2 with TRBJ2-1, with TRBD2 as a possible D gene (6 bases). The V end lost 7 bases, the J end lost 4 bases, and 17 bases lay between the germline ends. The CDR3 has 15 amino acids. Germline CDR1 WSHSY, CDR2 SAAADI. CDR3 nucleotide sequence: TGCGCCAGCACGCGAGATCGCGGGGCGTACAATGAGCAGTTCTTC. Translating gives CASTRDRGAYNEQFF.

The V call is TRBV2, the J call TRBJ2-5, with a weak D call TRBD1 (6 bases). V dropped 4 bases and J dropped 5 bases, with 26 bases sitting between them. Germline assignment: CDR1 SNHLY and CDR2 FYNNEI. The CDR3 is 18 amino acids. CDR3 DNA sequence: TGTGCCAGCAGTGGTCGGGACAAAATTTTAGTAAGGGGGGAGACCCAGTACTTC. Residues: CASSGRDKILVRGETQYF.

This chain connects TRBV25-1 to TRBJ1-4, with D unclear. V lost 7 bases and J 11 bases, leaving 20 bases between the germline ends. Germline V gives CDR1 MGHDK, CDR2 SYGVNS. The CDR3 has 14 residues. DNA of the CDR3: TGTGCCAGCACCCGAGACGGCGGAGGTGAGAAACTGTTTTTT. Translated: CASTRDGGGEKLFF.

The genes are TRBV21-1 and TRBJ2-3; the table's D call, TRBD2, has no DNA check behind it. TRBV21-1 is a documented pseudogene. The CDR3 contains 14 residues. In nucleotides, the CDR3 is TGTGCCAGCAGCAAGTTGCGGGATGCAGATACGCAGTATTTT. This codes for CASSKLRDADTQYF.

The V call is TRBV25-1, the J call TRBJ2-1; TRBD2 is a possible D gene (5 bases). The CDR3 runs to 13 residues. Germline-derived CDR1 and CDR2 are MGHDK and SYGVNS. V was shortened by 1 base and J by 9 bases, with 10 bases between the two germline ends. CDR3 sequence: CASSESRRGEQFF. CDR3 nucleotides: TGTGCCAGCAGTGAATCCCGTCGGGGTGAGCAGTTCTTC. The full variable domain, with the rest looked up from reference TRBV25-1 and TRBJ2-1, is EADIYQTPRYLVIGTGKKITLECSQTMGHDKMYWYQQDPGMELHLIHYSYGVNSTEKGDLSSESTVSRIRTEHFPLTLESARPSHTSQYLCASSESRRGEQFFGPGTRLTVL.

The rearrangement uses TRBV5-6 and TRBJ2-2; 7 nucleotides align to TRBD2. Trimming took 0 bases from V and 6 from J; bases not matched to a gene: 17. CDR3 length: 19 residues. Germline CDR1 SGHDT, CDR2 YYEEEE. CDR3 DNA: TGTGCCAGCAGCTTGGAAGCTCTGGGGGGGACTGACCTTTCCGGGGAGCTGTTTTTT. Its translation: CASSLEALGGTDLSGELFF. The variable domain in full, completed from reference TRBV5-6 and TRBJ2-2, reads DAGVTQSPTHLIKTRGQQVTLRCSPKSGHDTVSWYQQALGQGPQFIFQYYEEEERQRGNFPDRFSGHQFPNYSSELNVNALLLGDSALYLCASSLEALGGTDLSGELFFGEGSRLTVL.

The J gene is TRBJ2-1, the V gene TRBV14; 11 bases fit TRBD2. The CDR3 covers 19 residues. Germline trimming cut 0 bases from V and 0 bases from J; bases unmatched to any gene: 7. Germline CDR1 is SGHDN and CDR2 is FVKESK. The CDR3 sequence is CASSQEGASGRSSYNEQFF. The CDR3 DNA follows: TGTGCCAGCAGCCAAGAAGGCGCTAGCGGGAGGAGCTCCTACAATGAGCAGTTCTTC.